What follows are 24 T cell receptor beta chains derived from one specimen sequenced in a study of blood T cell dynamics during melanoma immunotherapy. Time point indicated: week 3, after first cycle of checkpoint inhibitor. Method: immunoSEQ multiplex PCR; TCRdb's copy keeps in-frame clones and lacks some. Among more than 9,000 clones listed, about nine tenths were seen once. Sequencing was performed on blood, taken from a patient treated with checkpoint blockade. The receptor set was obtained from a human donor with melanoma.

This chain connects TRBV5-4 to TRBJ1-5, with D possibly being TRBD1 (5 bases). Between the trimmed V and J ends, which lost 1 base and 1 base, there was a span of 6 bases. The germline CDR1 and CDR2 sequences are SGHNT and YYREEE (reference sequence). The CDR3 has 14 amino acids. The DNA of the CDR3 is TGTGCCAGCAGCTTGACAGGAAGCAATCAGCCCCAGCATTTT. This encodes CASSLTGSNQPQHF.

The chain recombines TRBV7-2 with TRBJ2-2; 10 bases line up with TRBD2. V was clipped by 3 bases and J by 4 bases; unmatched bases: 5. CDR1 is SGHTA and CDR2 is FQGNSA in the germline V gene. The CDR3 is made up of 16 amino acids. The CDR3 coding sequence is TGTGCCAGCAGCTTTTGGACTAGCGGAGGCACCGGGGAGCTGTTTTTT. It yields the protein CASSFWTSGGTGELFF.

The V call is TRBV9, the J call TRBJ2-5, with 9 bases aligning to TRBD2. The V gene's germline CDR1 is SGDLS and CDR2 YYNGEE. Trimming removed 3 bases from V and 6 bases from J; junction bases left unmatched: 15. This CDR3 is 17 amino acids long. The CDR3 DNA reads TGTGCCAGCAGCGACAACCCCCGCGGGGGGGCCATGAAGACCCAGTACTTC. Amino acids: CASSDNPRGGAMKTQYF.

This chain uses TRBV28 with TRBJ2-7; D is undetermined. The length of the CDR3 is 14 residues. Germline CDR1 is MDHEN and CDR2 is SYDVKM. The ends were cut back, 4 bases at V and 2 bases at J, with 12 bases in the middle. The CDR3 protein is CASSSQTETYEQYF. The DNA of the CDR3 is TGTGCCAGCAGTTCCCAGACGGAGACCTACGAGCAGTACTTC.

V and J are TRBV5-1 and TRBJ2-7; 7 nucleotides match TRBD1. The CDR3 length is 14 residues. V dropped 4 bases and J dropped 5; count of bases not matched to a gene: 9. Germline loops: CDR1 SGHRS, CDR2 YFSETQ. The chain's CDR3 is CASSTGQFPHEQYF. The DNA for the CDR3 is TGCGCCAGCAGCACGGGACAGTTCCCCCACGAGCAGTACTTC. Full variable domain (remainder filled in from reference TRBV5-1 and TRBJ2-7): KAGVTQTPRYLIKTRGQQVTLSCSPISGHRSVSWYQQTPGQGLQFLFEYFSETQRNKGNFPGRFSGRQFSNSRSEMNVSTLELGDSALYLCASSTGQFPHEQYFGPGTRLTVT.

This chain connects TRBV6-1 to TRBJ1-6; no clear D gene. The V end was cut by 5 bases, the J end by 6 bases, with 8 bases between. Germline V CDR1 and CDR2: MNHNS, SASEGT. The CDR3 covers 13 residues. The DNA for the CDR3 is TGTGCCAGCAGTAGCTTGGCTAATTCACCCCTCCACTTT. Translating it yields CASSSLANSPLHF.

This rearrangement joins TRBV25-1 to TRBJ2-7; a weak D match, TRBD1 (6 bases). CDR1 and CDR2 (germline): MGHDK, SYGVNS. The CDR3 length is 12 residues. Trimming shortened V by 6 bases and J by 1 base, and 7 bases separated the two germline ends. CDR3 DNA sequence: TGTGCCAGCAGACAGGGTTCCTACGAGCAGTACTTC. Translation: CASRQGSYEQYF.

The V call is TRBV7-8, the J call TRBJ2-1; D is uncertain. The V end was cut by 2 bases, the J end by 6 bases, with 14 bases between. The CDR3 contains 15 residues. CDR1 and CDR2 (germline): SGHVS, FQNEAQ. The CDR3 region has the DNA TGTGCCAGCAGCTTATCGGGCCCCACCACCAATGAGCAGTTCTTC. It codes for CASSLSGPTTNEQFF. Combining the CDR3 with reference TRBV7-8 and TRBJ2-1 gives the whole variable domain GAGVSQSPRYKVAKRGQDVALRCDPISGHVSLFWYQQALGQGPEFLTYFQNEAQLDKSGLPSDRFFAERPEGSVSTLKIQRTQQEDSAVYLCASSLSGPTTNEQFFGPGTRLTVL.

This sequence joins TRBV25-1 and TRBJ1-2; no firm D call. The ends were cut back, 5 bases at V and 6 bases at J, with 13 bases in the middle. The V gene's germline CDR1 is MGHDK and CDR2 SYGVNS. The CDR3 totals 13 residues. DNA for the CDR3: TGTGCCAGCAGTATTGGGGATAGGGATGGCTACACCTTC. It encodes CASSIGDRDGYTF.

A word on this clone: At one end the junction does not follow the germline gene, possibly because of a read error. J is TRBJ2-5 and V is TRBV6-1, with TRBD1 identical over 8 bases. This CDR3 contains 13 residues. Per the germline V gene, CDR1 is MNHNS and CDR2 is SASEGT. The CDR3 sequence is CASSDRGQVTQYF. The CDR3 DNA reads as TGTGCCAGCAGTGACAGGGGGCAAGTGACCCAGTACTTC.

This sequence joins TRBV7-3 and TRBJ2-3, with 8 bases lining up with TRBD2. CDR1 is SGHTA, CDR2 FQGTGA, per germline. The ends lost 5 bases at V and 2 bases at J; junction bases unmatched: 6. The CDR3 spans 15 residues. CDR3 protein: CASSPGGGPTDTQYF. Written as DNA, the CDR3 is TGTGCCAGCAGCCCCGGGGGGGGACCCACAGATACGCAGTATTTT.

V gene TRBV5-6 combines with J gene TRBJ2-2, with D perhaps TRBD2 (5 bases). Deletions cut 3 bases from V and 2 bases from J, with 8 bases between. The length of the CDR3 is 14 residues. The germline V gene has CDR1 SGHDT and CDR2 YYEEEE. Written as DNA, the CDR3 is TGTGCCAGCAGCTGGGGAGCTAACACCGGGGAGCTGTTTTTT. Translation: CASSWGANTGELFF. Combining the CDR3 with reference TRBV5-6 and TRBJ2-2 gives the whole variable domain DAGVTQSPTHLIKTRGQQVTLRCSPKSGHDTVSWYQQALGQGPQFIFQYYEEEERQRGNFPDRFSGHQFPNYSSELNVNALLLGDSALYLCASSWGANTGELFFGEGSRLTVL.

This chain connects TRBV19 to TRBJ1-3, with unresolved D. The length of the CDR3 is 15 residues. V lost 3 bases and J 0 bases, leaving 9 bases between the germline ends. CDR1 is LNHDA and CDR2 is SQIVND in the germline V gene (reference sequence). In nucleotides, the CDR3 is TGTGCCAGTAGTATTAAGGACGGCTCTGGAAACACCATATATTTT. This encodes CASSIKDGSGNTIYF.

The chain uses TRBV10-3 and TRBJ2-7; 8 bases line up with TRBD1. The CDR3 spans 14 residues. Germline CDR1 is ENHRY and CDR2 is SYGVKD. Germline trimming cut 6 bases from V and 0 bases from J; bases unmatched to any gene: 4. The CDR3 sequence is CAIRGQAGSYEQYF. CDR3 in DNA: TGTGCCATCAGGGGACAGGCGGGCTCCTACGAGCAGTACTTC.

This clone showed up just once. The chain employs TRBV10-3 and TRBJ2-7; TRBD1 aligns across 9 bases. Per germline, CDR1 ENHRY and CDR2 SYGVKD. J was trimmed by 4 bases and V by 11 bases; bases with no gene match: 9. The CDR3 is 13 residues long. The CDR3 is CAGRDREGYEQYF. The CDR3, as DNA: TGTGCCGGAAGGGACAGGGAGGGGTACGAGCAGTACTTC.

The chain recombines TRBV7-9 with TRBJ1-2; weak D call: TRBD1 (5 bases). The CDR3 runs to 12 residues. V lost 8 bases, J lost 7 bases, and 14 bases lay in between. Per germline, CDR1 SEHNR and CDR2 FQNEAQ (reference sequence). CDR3 in amino acids: CASLLLGGGYTF. As DNA, the CDR3 is TGTGCCAGCTTACTACTGGGGGGTGGCTACACCTTC. The full variable domain, completed using reference TRBV7-9 and TRBJ1-2, is DTGVSQNPRHKITKRGQNVTFRCDPISEHNRLYWYRQTLGQGPEFLTYFQNEAQLEKSRLLSDRFSAERPKGSFSTLEIQRTEQGDSAMYLCASLLLGGGYTFGSGTRLTVV.

This chain joins TRBV5-4 and TRBJ1-2, with D possibly TRBD1 on 6 matching bases. V was pared by 0 bases and J by 8 bases, with 23 bases between. This CDR3 is built from 17 residues. The V gene's germline CDR1 is SGHNT and CDR2 YYREEE (reference sequence). The chain's CDR3 is CASSLGSVAGASGGYTF. CDR3 nucleotide sequence: TGTGCCAGCAGCTTGGGGAGCGTGGCAGGGGCATCGGGGGGCTACACCTTC.

This clone was recorded only once. This chain uses TRBV9 with TRBJ2-3; TRBD1 matches 8 bases. From germline, CDR1 is SGDLS and CDR2 YYNGEE. The CDR3 runs 15 residues. V lost 3 bases, J lost 5 bases, and 8 bases stayed unmatched. CDR3 coding DNA: TGTGCCAGCAGCGCTGGACAGGGAGGCGGAGATACGCAGTATTTT. This encodes CASSAGQGGGDTQYF.

CDR3 residues: CASSFGEVNTEAFF. CDR3 DNA sequence: TGTGCCAGCAGCTTTGGGGAGGTAAACACTGAAGCTTTCTTT. This sequence joins TRBV2 and TRBJ1-1; D is unresolved. CDR3 length: 14 amino acids. CDR1 is SNHLY, CDR2 FYNNEI, per germline. V lost 6 bases and J lost 2, with 13 bases in between.

V is TRBV12-5 and J is TRBJ2-3; 12 bases are shared with TRBD2. CDR1 and CDR2 (germline): LGHNT, FRNRAP. This CDR3 has 16 amino acids. V shed 6 bases, J shed 2 bases, and the junction held 6 bases outside the gene matches. The CDR3, as DNA: TGTGCTAGTGGCCGACGGACTAGCGGGGTCACAGATACGCAGTATTTT. Its translation is CASGRRTSGVTDTQYF.

The chain has TRBV6-1 and TRBJ1-2; perhaps TRBD1 as D (5 bases). Germline loops: CDR1 MNHNS, CDR2 SASEGT. Trimming took 7 bases from V and 2 from J, leaving 17 bases between them. The CDR3 totals 15 residues. Here the CDR3 reads CASTDPSRANYGYTF. The DNA for the CDR3 is TGTGCCAGCACTGACCCCTCCAGGGCGAACTATGGCTACACCTTC.

V gene TRBV4-2 combines with J gene TRBJ1-2, with 7 bases matching TRBD1. V lost 0 bases and J lost 5; bases outside the gene matches: 6. Germline values: CDR1 LGHNA, CDR2 YNFKEQ. The CDR3 loop spans 15 amino acids. This CDR3 is CASSQDYRGGYGYTF. The CDR3 DNA follows: TGTGCCAGCAGCCAAGATTACAGGGGAGGGTATGGCTACACCTTC.

This chain connects TRBV27 to TRBJ1-5, with D perhaps TRBD1 (6 bases). Trimming pared 7 bases from V and 3 bases from J, leaving 13 bases between. CDR3 length: 14 residues. CDR1 is MNHEY and CDR2 is SMNVEV in the germline V gene (reference sequence). The CDR3 DNA reads as TGTGCCAGCAATAGGGCAGGGGACAATCAGCCCCAGCATTTT. It codes for CASNRAGDNQPQHF.

This sequence joins TRBV10-3 and TRBJ1-2, with a possible D match to TRBD1 (5 bases). CDR3 length equals 15 residues. With 0 bases removed from V and 1 base from J, the gap between germline ends came to 9 bases. Germline CDR1 reads ENHRY; CDR2 reads SYGVKD. The CDR3 loop reads CAISESAGYNYGYTF. The CDR3 coding sequence is TGTGCCATCAGTGAGTCTGCAGGGTATAACTATGGCTACACCTTC.